This is a list of T cell receptor beta chains from one sample in a study of T cell repertoires in cytomegalovirus infection. TCRdb called the reads again in MiXCR, with one record for every CDR3 protein. The table records approximately 290,000 distinct CDR3 sequences, about 26% of them present only once. Sequencing was done on a sample of PBMCs. These receptors were obtained from a human donor in good health (CMV status not recorded). Some clones in this sample may be carry-over from other donors' samples. Each CDR3 is given with its conserved first and last residue. A D gene is named only where the DNA matches it firmly. Size is stated for part of the rows, as once, few or many counts, or as a class when the clone is expanded.

V	J	size	D	CDR3	DNA
TRBV20-1	TRBJ2-1	few	TRBD2	CSAREGWSGGYNEQFF	TGCAGTGCTAGAGAAGGGTGGAGCGGGGGCTACAATGAGCAGTTCTTC
TRBV24-1	TRBJ1-2	-	-	CATSERGLYGYTF	TGTGCCACCAGTGAACGAGGCCTCTATGGCTACACCTTC
TRBV7-2	TRBJ2-4	-	TRBD1	CASSYYRGRENIQYF	TGTGCCAGCAGCTATTACAGGGGGCGCGAGAACATTCAGTACTTC
TRBV6-6	TRBJ2-1	-	-	CASRPYVANEQFF	TGTGCCAGCAGACCCTATGTTGCTAATGAGCAGTTCTTC
TRBV18	TRBJ2-7	few	-	CASSPADKYEQYF	TGTGCCAGCTCACCGGCGGACAAGTACGAGCAGTACTTC
TRBV11-2	TRBJ2-5	few	-	CASSLGRLVTQYF	TGTGCCAGCAGCTTAGGCCGCTTGGTGACCCAGTACTTC
TRBV30	TRBJ1-1	few	-	CAWRRMGAEAFF	TGTGCCTGGAGGAGGATGGGCGCTGAAGCTTTCTTT
TRBV7-2	TRBJ1-3	few	-	CASSLARAGNTIYF	TGTGCCAGCAGCTTGGCCAGGGCTGGAAACACCATATATTTT
TRBV14	TRBJ2-5	-	TRBD2	CASSQPGLAVGTQYF	TGTGCCAGCAGCCAGCCGGGACTAGCGGTAGGGACCCAGTACTTC
TRBV9	TRBJ2-5	few	TRBD1	CASSENRGWDQETQYF	TGTGCCAGCAGCGAGAACAGGGGTTGGGACCAAGAGACCCAGTACTTC
TRBV7-8	TRBJ1-4	many	-	CASSILGIAGRRTNEKLFF	TGTGCCAGCAGCATACTAGGGATCGCCGGACGGAGGACTAATGAAAAACTGTTTTTT
TRBV7-2	TRBJ1-1	-	TRBD1	CASSSRDRGHTEAFF	TGTGCCAGCAGCTCCCGGGACAGGGGGCACACTGAAGCTTTCTTT
TRBV24-1	TRBJ1-5	few	TRBD1	CATSGDRPGQPQHF	TGTGCCACCAGCGGGGACAGACCGGGACAGCCCCAGCATTTT
TRBV29-1	TRBJ2-7	few	TRBD2	CSVSPGTRIHEQYF	TGCAGCGTGTCTCCCGGGACTAGAATCCACGAGCAGTACTTC
TRBV12-3/TRBV12-4	TRBJ2-3	-	-	CASSPAPRGTDTQYF	TGTGCCAGCAGCCCTGCGCCGAGAGGCACAGATACGCAGTATTTT
TRBV29-1	TRBJ2-2	-	-	CSVGKGLNTGELFF	TGCAGCGTTGGAAAGGGGCTTAACACCGGGGAGCTGTTTTTT
TRBV7-2	TRBJ2-5	many	-	CASTNPGETQYF	TGTGCCAGCACCAACCCGGGGGAGACCCAGTACTTC
TRBV7-2	TRBJ2-3	many	-	CASSPGGLSTDTQYF	TGTGCCAGCAGCCCCGGCGGCCTTAGCACAGATACGCAGTATTTT
TRBV29-1	TRBJ2-5	-	-	CSAGSETQYF	TGCAGCGCCGGGAGTGAGACCCAGTACTTC
TRBV7-9	TRBJ2-1	medium-sized	-	CASSLAYRAYNEQFF	TGTGCCAGCAGCTTAGCTTACAGAGCCTACAATGAGCAGTTCTTC
TRBV5-1	TRBJ2-2	few	-	CASSLAVQGTGELFF	TGCGCCAGCAGCTTGGCGGTACAGGGCACCGGGGAGCTGTTTTTT
TRBV24-1	TRBJ2-7	many	TRBD2	CATMASGGYEQYF	TGTGCCACCATGGCTAGCGGGGGCTACGAGCAGTACTTC
TRBV18	TRBJ2-7	-	-	CASSPPAGLDEQYF	TGTGCCAGCTCACCACCGGCAGGGCTCGACGAGCAGTACTTC
TRBV20-1	TRBJ2-7	-	TRBD2	CSARAGLAGVEQYF	TGCAGTGCTAGAGCGGGACTAGCGGGAGTAGAGCAGTACTTC
TRBV24-1	TRBJ2-7	-	-	CATSTSVSYEQYF	TGTGCCACCAGTACCAGCGTCTCCTACGAGCAGTACTTC
TRBV2	TRBJ2-7	-	-	CASSEDDHYEQYF	TGTGCCAGCAGTGAGGACGACCACTACGAGCAGTACTTC
TRBV7-9	TRBJ1-4	few	TRBD1	CASTHRDRAAKLFF	TGTGCCAGCACGCACCGGGACAGGGCAGCAAAACTGTTTTTT
TRBV20-1	TRBJ1-2	many	-	CSARDDYGYTF	TGCAGTGCCAGAGATGATTATGGCTACACCTTC
TRBV7-9	TRBJ2-1	few	-	CASSRSSSYNEQFF	TGTGCCAGCAGCCGGTCGAGCTCCTACAATGAGCAGTTCTTC
TRBV2	TRBJ2-1	few	-	CASSEAQRKQFF	TGTGCCAGCAGTGAAGCACAGCGGAAGCAGTTCTTC
TRBV20-1	TRBJ2-1	few	TRBD2	CSASPSGSYNEQFF	TGCAGTGCTAGCCCCAGCGGGAGCTACAATGAGCAGTTCTTC
TRBV20-1	TRBJ2-3	few	-	CSASPLSGSSTDTQYF	TGCAGTGCTAGCCCCCTGAGCGGATCTAGCACAGATACGCAGTATTTT
TRBV7-2	TRBJ1-6	-	-	CASSQRGSSYNSPLHF	TGTGCCAGCAGCCAACGGGGAAGCTCCTATAATTCACCCCTCCACTTT
TRBV19	TRBJ1-1	few	-	CASRTRGANTEAFF	TGTGCCAGTAGGACACGGGGGGCAAACACTGAAGCTTTCTTT
TRBV2	TRBJ2-5	-	-	CASRQASETQYF	TGTGCCAGCAGACAAGCCTCAGAGACCCAGTACTTC
TRBV5-4	TRBJ1-4	few	-	CASSSYKIATNEKLFF	TGTGCCAGCAGCTCATACAAGATTGCAACTAATGAAAAACTGTTTTTT
TRBV5-1	TRBJ1-2	-	-	CASSLDGKTYGYTF	TGCGCCAGCAGCTTGGATGGGAAAACCTATGGCTACACCTTC
TRBV11-2	TRBJ2-3	few	TRBD2	CASSQRGPTDTQYF	TGTGCCAGCAGCCAGCGGGGTCCCACAGATACGCAGTATTTT
TRBV19	TRBJ2-2	-	TRBD2	CASTIQLAGTSGELFF	TGTGCCAGTACTATCCAACTAGCGGGGACGTCCGGGGAGCTGTTTTTT
TRBV7-9	TRBJ2-3	few	TRBD2	CASSFLSGTSDTQYF	TGTGCCAGCAGCTTCCTGAGCGGGACGTCGGATACGCAGTATTTT
TRBV28	TRBJ1-5	few	TRBD1	CASSPRTGGGIQPQHF	TGTGCCAGCAGTCCAAGGACAGGAGGGGGTATTCAGCCCCAGCATTTT
TRBV6-2/TRBV6-3	TRBJ2-5	few	-	CASNGGIWETQYF	TGTGCCAGCAATGGTGGGATCTGGGAGACCCAGTACTTC
TRBV7-2	TRBJ2-1	few	TRBD1	CASSPWGQGAYNEQFF	TGTGCCAGCAGCCCATGGGGCCAGGGGGCGTACAATGAGCAGTTCTTC
TRBV12-3/TRBV12-4	TRBJ2-5	many	TRBD2	CASSRLAEETQYF	TGTGCCAGCAGTCGACTAGCGGAAGAGACCCAGTACTTC
TRBV30	TRBJ1-1	-	TRBD1	CAWSLPTGVEAFF	TGTGCCTGGAGTCTACCCACAGGGGTTGAAGCTTTCTTT
TRBV14	TRBJ2-6	once	-	CASSQRAGYSGANVLTF	TGTGCCAGCAGCCAAAGGGCAGGGTACTCTGGGGCCAACGTCCTGACTTTC
TRBV28	TRBJ2-3	many	TRBD2	CASTPGGSGSYTQYF	TGTGCCAGCACCCCGGGGGGGAGCGGGAGTTATACGCAGTATTTT
TRBV30	TRBJ2-5	-	TRBD2	CAWSTGGMQETQYF	TGTGCCTGGAGTACCGGGGGGATGCAGGAGACCCAGTACTTC
TRBV7-2	TRBJ2-1	-	-	CASSLRIGLSGEQFF	TGTGCCAGCAGCCTAAGGATCGGCCTCTCGGGTGAGCAGTTCTTC
TRBV15	TRBJ2-7	-	-	CATSRDSAVSREEQYF	TGTGCCACCAGCAGAGATAGTGCCGTCAGCCGGGAGGAGCAGTACTTC